This T cell receptor (beta chain) was captured in a study of shared clonotypes between healthy human individuals. There are 15 residues in the CDR3. The germline gives CDR1 SGHAT, CDR2 FQNNGV. V was shortened by 4 bases and J by 5 bases, with 17 bases between the two germline ends. Study-level findings and limits: Clonotypes that were shared across a handful of donors made up roughly 5.2% of naive CD4 clonotypes.

Comments on this clone: Its cognate antigen is unknown.

A split of CD4+ cells into CD45RA+ naive and CD45RA-negative memory subsets was performed. It was roughly 200 ng DNA, 25,000 to 35,000 T cell genomes, that sorted-subset replicate PCRs used. Produced via immunoSEQ multiplex PCR; TCRdb's table is partial and in-frame only. The table has about 1 million clones, roughly 70% seen once. The sequence was obtained from a man aged 18 to 29 in good health. Sequencing used memory CD4+ T cells sorted from blood. Subset indicated: CD45RA-negative fraction. The chain has TRBV11-2 and TRBJ2-5; unclear D gene. In DNA form, the CDR3 reads TGTGCCAGCAGCTCCGGACGTAAACCCCGGGAGACCCAGTACTTC. Its protein is CASSSGRKPRETQYF.